A single sample is the source of the 15 T cell receptor beta chains below, sequenced in a study of T-cell memory formation after mild COVID-19. TCRdb recomputed calls from the 5' RACE reads with MiXCR, one row per CDR3 protein. The sample lists approximately 260,000 distinct CDR3 sequences, approximately 16% occurring once. Sequenced input: PBMCs or a T cell subset sorted from them (not recorded which). Every receptor here comes from a man aged 18 to 30 who had mild COVID-19 (a few samples of this study predate the infection). Cell type and time point are not known.

The CDR3 region has the DNA TGTGCCAGCTCAGAATCCCTTCCGCCGGCACAGGGGACTGAAGCTTTCTTT. Translation gives CASSESLPPAQGTEAFF. The chain combines TRBV18 with TRBJ1-1, with 7 bases aligning to TRBD1. Germline CDR1 and CDR2: KGHSH and LQKENI. The V and J ends lost 5 bases and 5 bases, in that order; junction bases with no gene match: 17. The CDR3 extends over 17 amino acids.

The V and J genes are TRBV6-2 or TRBV6-3 and TRBJ1-2; tentatively, D is TRBD1 (5 bases). The V and J ends lost 2 bases and 4 bases respectively, with 8 bases between them. The CDR3 runs 13 residues. Per germline, CDR1 MNHEY and CDR2 SVGEGT. CDR3 sequence: CASSYEGLYGYTF. The CDR3 coding sequence is TGTGCCAGCAGTTACGAGGGACTCTATGGCTACACCTTC.

This chain uses TRBV20-1 with TRBJ1-5; TRBD1 agrees at 9 bases. The V and J ends lost 6 bases and 6 bases, in that order; junction bases with no gene match: 3. CDR1 and CDR2 (germline): DFQATT, SNEGSKA (reference sequence). The CDR3 length is 12 residues. CDR3 in amino acids: CSAGTGSQPQHF. The CDR3 coding sequence is TGCAGTGCCGGGACAGGGAGTCAGCCCCAGCATTTT.

This clonotype appeared a few times. J is TRBJ2-2 and V is TRBV7-8; D is possibly TRBD1 (5 bases). CDR3 length: 18 residues. V was clipped by 5 bases and J by 0 bases, with 19 bases between them. CDR1 is SGHVS, CDR2 FQNEAQ, per germline. The CDR3 DNA reads as TGTGCCAGCAGCCCCACTTCCGAGACAGTCTCGAACACCGGGGAGCTGTTTTTT. This translates into CASSPTSETVSNTGELFF.

The chain recombines TRBV7-9 with TRBJ2-1; D ambiguous. CDR1 is SEHNR and CDR2 is FQNEAQ in the germline V gene (reference sequence). V was shortened by 1 base and J by 6 bases, with 7 bases between the two germline ends. The CDR3 loop spans 13 amino acids. CDR3 region: CASSLEVLNEQFF. CDR3 bases: TGTGCCAGCAGCTTAGAAGTGCTCAATGAGCAGTTCTTC.

This clonotype occurred many times. The chain employs TRBV7-2 and TRBJ1-1; D perhaps matches TRBD1 (5 bases). Trimming took off 1 base at V and 6 bases at J, with 9 bases between the two ends. Germline values: CDR1 SGHTA, CDR2 FQGNSA. The CDR3 spans 13 residues. DNA of the CDR3: TGTGCCAGCAGCTTAGTACGGGACTCTGAAGCTTTCTTT. Residues: CASSLVRDSEAFF.

The gene calls are TRBV6-2 or TRBV6-3 and TRBJ2-1, with a possible D match to TRBD1 (6 bases). This CDR3 is 15 amino acids long. The V gene lost 5 bases and the J gene lost 0 bases, with 11 bases spanning the gap. Germline assignment: CDR1 MNHEY and CDR2 SVGEGT. CDR3 in DNA: TGTGCCAGCAGTAGGACAGAAGACTCCTACAATGAGCAGTTCTTC. It translates to CASSRTEDSYNEQFF.

This clonotype has only a few counts. The chain recombines TRBV5-1 with TRBJ2-1, with D possibly matching TRBD2 (6 bases). Trimming stripped 1 base from V and 14 bases from J, with 19 bases between. Per germline, CDR1 SGHRS and CDR2 YFSETQ. The CDR3 contains 14 residues. CDR3 in amino acids: CASSLYSGTPIEFF. The CDR3 region has the DNA TGCGCCAGCAGCTTGTACTCCGGGACTCCCATTGAGTTCTTC.

This clonotype was seen a few times. The J gene is TRBJ1-2, the V gene TRBV18; TRBD1 aligns across 7 bases. This CDR3 region has 13 residues. J lost 4 bases, V lost 5 bases, and 4 bases had no gene match. Germline loops: CDR1 KGHSH, CDR2 LQKENI. CDR3 in amino acids: CASSSDRSYGYTF. In DNA, the CDR3 is TGTGCCAGCTCATCGGACAGGTCCTATGGCTACACCTTC.

V usage is TRBV20-1 and J usage is TRBJ2-1; 7 bases align to TRBD2. The CDR3 consists of 14 residues. CDR1 is DFQATT and CDR2 is SNEGSKA in the germline V gene (reference sequence). The junction had 4 bases not matched to a gene; V was cut back by 0 bases and J by 5 bases. CDR3 sequence (DNA): TGCAGTGCTAGAGATCCGGGGGGACACAATGAGCAGTTCTTC. This codes for CSARDPGGHNEQFF.

The chain joins TRBV5-1 to TRBJ2-2, with D possibly called TRBD1 or TRBD2 (5 bases each). Germline values: CDR1 SGHRS, CDR2 YFSETQ. Deletions cut 4 bases from V and 5 bases from J, with 18 bases between. The CDR3 length is 16 residues. In nucleotides, the CDR3 is TGCGCCAGCAGCCTGAGACTCCCGGGACGGACCGGGGAGCTGTTTTTT. It codes for CASSLRLPGRTGELFF. The complete variable domain, with remaining parts taken from reference TRBV5-1 and TRBJ2-2, reads KAGVTQTPRYLIKTRGQQVTLSCSPISGHRSVSWYQQTPGQGLQFLFEYFSETQRNKGNFPGRFSGRQFSNSRSEMNVSTLELGDSALYLCASSLRLPGRTGELFFGEGSRLTVL.

V is TRBV9 and J is TRBJ2-1, with 13 nucleotides matching TRBD2. Germline loops: CDR1 SGDLS, CDR2 YYNGEE. The CDR3 runs 16 residues. Unmatched junction bases numbered 7, after V lost 6 bases and J lost 4 bases. DNA of the CDR3: TGTGCCAGCACCGGGACTAGCGGGGCGATGTACAATGAGCAGTTCTTC. This sequence encodes CASTGTSGAMYNEQFF.

The chain carries TRBV9 and TRBJ1-2, with D hard to call. Germline V CDR1 and CDR2: SGDLS, YYNGEE. The V and J ends lost 2 bases and 4 bases respectively, with 12 bases between them. The CDR3 contains 14 residues. In DNA form, the CDR3 reads TGTGCCAGCAGCGTTGAGGATGCCGTCTATGGCTACACCTTC. Protein product: CASSVEDAVYGYTF.

The chain employs TRBV11-3 and TRBJ2-1, with TRBD2 identical over 9 bases. The CDR3 has 18 amino acids. J gave up 0 bases and V 0 bases, and 6 bases lay outside the gene matches. CDR1 is SGHNT, CDR2 YENEEA, per germline. This chain's CDR3 is CASSLDHSGSSSYNEQFF. CDR3 coding DNA: TGTGCCAGCAGCTTAGATCATAGCGGGAGCAGCTCCTACAATGAGCAGTTCTTC.

For the CDR3, the DNA is TGTGCCAGCAGCTTCATTAAGGCAGATACGCAGTATTTT. Residues: CASSFIKADTQYF. The rearrangement uses TRBV27 and TRBJ2-3; D is ambiguous. V was pared by 6 bases and J by 4 bases, with 11 bases between. This CDR3 has 13 amino acids. The germline V gene has CDR1 MNHEY and CDR2 SMNVEV (reference sequence).